The clone carrying this T cell receptor beta chain was detected once. The CDR3 runs 16 residues. After removal of 4 bases from V and 5 bases from J, the junction contained 7 bases not matched to a gene. Germline CDR1 is LGHNA and CDR2 is YNFKEQ. This sample is part of a study of TIL therapy for anti-PD-1-resistant metastatic lung cancer. About the research overall: Median patient age was 54, ranging about 35-85 years. Median tumor mutation burden was under 1.9 mutations per megabase. Half of patients were current or former smokers.

Time point: pre-treatment sample, taken before nivolumab and TIL therapy. Tumor tissue came from excised metastases, mostly pleural nodules or supraclavicular lymph nodes. The immunoSEQ assay was v3. Sequencing depth was about 2 million read pairs for survey level, roughly 4.5-6 million for deep. The protocol was immunoSEQ multiplex PCR, while the TCRdb copy is restricted to in-frame clones and leaves out a portion. In the table there are some 90,000 clones, under 70% of which are singletons. The gene calls are TRBV4-2 and TRBJ2-1; 11 bases are shared with TRBD2. This material consisted of tumor tissue, taken at baseline. The sequence came from a person between 25 and 79 years old with non-small cell lung cancer. Written as DNA, the CDR3 is TGTGCCAGCAGCCCTACCGGGACTAGCGGACACAATGAGCAGTTCTTC. Protein: CASSPTGTSGHNEQFF.